The present T cell receptor beta chain was sequenced within a study of post-analysis software for immune sequencing data. The wider study: Relapsing-remitting, secondary progressive and progressive-relapsing multiple sclerosis courses were included.

Of note for this clonotype: Its antigen remains unidentified.

Study-wide findings and caveats: Elevated frequency relative to controls characterized several TRBV segments in patients, TRBV5-6, TRBV5-1 and TRBV20-1 among them. Those with multiple sclerosis, the patient group, showed significantly lower normalized Chao1 diversity than controls. Samples from a shared batch, those prepared together, strongly co-clustered by F measure.

Built from TCR beta cDNA, the libraries had unique molecular identifiers in them. Yield was roughly 0.5 million cDNA molecules from approximately 0.95 to 9.8 million T cells. TCRdb reprocessed the PCR reads with MiXCR, giving one entry per CDR3 protein. The sample has about 460,000 distinct CDR3 sequences, 45% seen once. The CDR3 covers 18 residues. CDR1 is DFQATT and CDR2 is SNEGSKA in the germline V gene (reference sequence). The trim removed 5 bases at V and 1 base at J, leaving 14 bases unmatched. The receptor's source is a girl aged 5-17 years with multiple sclerosis. V is TRBV20-1 and J is TRBJ2-6; TRBD1 agrees at 7 bases. The sample consisted of blood. In DNA form, the CDR3 reads TGCAGTGCTGGCCGACAGGGCTCTCCCCTTTCTGGGGCCAACGTCCTGACTTTC. It translates to CSAGRQGSPLSGANVLTF.